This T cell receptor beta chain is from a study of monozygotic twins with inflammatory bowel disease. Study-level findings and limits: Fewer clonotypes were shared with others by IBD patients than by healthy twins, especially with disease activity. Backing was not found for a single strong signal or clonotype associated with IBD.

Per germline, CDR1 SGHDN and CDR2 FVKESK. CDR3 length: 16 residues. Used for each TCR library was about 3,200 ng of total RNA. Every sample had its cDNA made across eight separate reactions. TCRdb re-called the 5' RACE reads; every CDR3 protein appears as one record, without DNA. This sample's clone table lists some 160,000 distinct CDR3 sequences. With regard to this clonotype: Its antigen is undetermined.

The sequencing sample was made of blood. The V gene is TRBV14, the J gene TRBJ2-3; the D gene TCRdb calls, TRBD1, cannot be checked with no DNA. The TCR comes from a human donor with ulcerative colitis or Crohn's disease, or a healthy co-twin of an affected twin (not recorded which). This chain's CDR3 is CASSRIGGSRTDTQYF. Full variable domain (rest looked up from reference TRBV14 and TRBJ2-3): EAGVTQFPSHSVIEKGQTVTLRCDPISGHDNLYWYRRVMGKEIKFLLHFVKESKQDESGMPNNRFLAERTGGTYSTLKVQPAELEDSGVYFCASSRIGGSRTDTQYFGPGTRLTVL.